This TCR beta chain was observed in a study of blood T cell repertoires in COVID-19. Turning to the study itself: Samples came from the United States, Italy and Spain, spanning acute and convalescent COVID-19. T cells, B-cell-depleted T cells, or PBMCs provided the cDNA or gDNA that served as material.

This clone appeared a few times. Per the original data handling: Reference gene primer amplification gave nucleated cell count estimates. The protocol was immunoSEQ multiplex PCR, while the TCRdb copy is restricted to in-frame clones and leaves out a portion. The V and J calls and clone size were taken over from that table, and D and trimming were inferred from the DNA. The sample carries 140,000 or so clones, 80% to 85% recorded once. The CDR3 loop spans 16 amino acids. CDR1 and CDR2 (germline): KGHDR, SFDVKD. The V end lost 0 bases, the J end lost 4 bases, and 15 bases lay between the germline ends.

The chain has TRBV24-1 and TRBJ2-7; possibly TRBD1 for D (5 bases). Sequencing used peripheral blood. The clonotype was recovered from an elderly woman with acute or convalescent COVID-19. The CDR3 reads CATSDLSYLGVYEQYF. CDR3 sequence (DNA): TGTGCCACCAGTGATTTGTCATACCTAGGGGTTTACGAGCAGTACTTC.